The 2 T cell receptor beta chains given below trace back to one sample, sequenced in a study of technical replicates of blood from several donors. The protocol was immunoSEQ multiplex PCR, while the TCRdb copy is restricted to in-frame clones and leaves out a portion. The table lists tens of thousands of clones, roughly nine tenths of them singletons, with 0.25% in the top ten. What was sequenced was T cells isolated from PBMCs. These receptors were obtained from a human donor in good health.

The CDR3 DNA reads as TGTGCCAGCCGGAGTACCGGGACTAGCGGTCGCGGGCAGTACTTC. Amino acid sequence: CASRSTGTSGRGQYF. The genes are TRBV28 and TRBJ2-7, with TRBD2 identical over 11 bases. The V gene's germline CDR1 is MDHEN and CDR2 SYDVKM. V lost 8 bases and J lost 9; bases outside the gene matches: 15. This CDR3 contains 15 residues.

The chain combines TRBV7-2 with TRBJ2-7, with no clear D. V shed 5 bases and J shed 3 bases, with 20 bases lying between them. Germline loops: CDR1 SGHTA, CDR2 FQGNSA. The CDR3 spans 16 residues. CDR3: CASSPHIKTDNYEQYF. Written as DNA, the CDR3 is TGTGCCAGCAGCCCGCACATCAAAACAGATAACTACGAGCAGTACTTC.